This T cell receptor beta chain was observed in a study of naive and memory T cell subsets. Trimming cost V 6 bases and J 6 bases, with 6 bases left between them. Per germline, CDR1 SQVTM and CDR2 ANQGSEA. The CDR3 is 10 residues long. Study-level findings and limits: Naive and memory repertoire findings lacked a ground truth for validation. Especially in CD8 cells, naive repertoires contained a few larger clonotypes, possibly CD45RA-re-expressing memory cells.

The beta constant-region primer was an equimolar mix of two oligonucleotides covering TRBC1 and TRBC2. The ligated cDNA underwent four PCR rounds using SP2 and nested alpha and beta constant-region primers. MiXCR, applied by TCRdb to the UMI-ligation and nested PCR reads, yields one record per CDR3 protein. The data contain under 150,000 distinct CDR3 sequences, approximately 18% of them singletons. On this clonotype itself: Its specificity is unknown.

After CD4 positive bead selection, the CD4-negative fraction gave CD8 T cells. Sequencing input: naive CD8+ T cells from blood. The chain links TRBV29-1 to TRBJ2-1; no reliable D call. This TCR was recovered from a human donor in good health. CDR3 region: CSVAVNEQFF. CDR3 nucleotide sequence: TGCAGCGTAGCTGTCAATGAGCAGTTCTTC.